Below, one TCR beta chain is given with its context. The method was immunoSEQ multiplex PCR; TCRdb's version includes in-frame clones alone and lacks a portion of them. The sample carries about 140,000 clones, roughly 88% recorded once. The sample comes from a study of blood T cell repertoires in COVID-19. This CDR3 has 13 residues. From germline, CDR1 is LGHNA and CDR2 YSLEER. V lost 4 bases to trimming and J lost 5 bases; unmatched junction nucleotides: 2. V usage is TRBV4-3 and J usage is TRBJ1-2; TRBD1 matches 9 bases. The sequence was obtained from a man aged 65 to 79 who had been exposed to COVID-19. The sequenced material came from PBMCs or T cells enriched from blood (not recorded which). The CDR3 nucleotides are TGCGCCAGCAGCCTTGGACAGGGGTATGGCTACACCTTC. Translating gives CASSLGQGYGYTF.